This T cell receptor (beta chain) was retrieved from a study of tumor-infiltrating lymphocytes in primary liver carcinoma (TCRdb year 2017). With respect to the entire study: Of the five patients (three men and two women, aged 30 to 69 years), four had hepatocellular carcinoma and one had combined HCC and intrahepatic cholangiocarcinoma. Tumors of the five patients were stage T1-T3 N0M0 with maximum diameters of roughly 4.2 to 11 cm. Each sample produced about 3.5 to 7.13 million productive TCRbeta reads, and read depth showed no significant difference between tissue types. The study combined TCRbeta repertoire sequencing, expression microarrays and whole-exome sequencing across five regions of each liver tumor, with adjacent normal tissue and blood. A total of 35 or so specimens from 5 patients went through TCRbeta repertoire sequencing, namely 25 tumor regions, 5 adjacent noncancerous liver tissues and 5 peripheral blood samples. Reproducibility between technical replicate repertoires was high, with correlation coefficients above 0.98 and mean shared-clone rates about 0.9.

Worth noting for this clonotype: This receptor's antigen is unknown. At one end the junction does not follow the germline gene, possibly because of a read error.

Total RNA and DNA were co-extracted from about 20-30 mg of bulk tissue with the AllPrep DNA/RNA mini kit, without cell sorting. Surgical resection was performed in China between 2015 and 2016 on about five patients with histopathologically diagnosed primary liver carcinoma. Patients had chronic HBV infection and were treatment-naive at sampling. Each fresh piece of tumor and adjacent tissue was cut in two, with one half stored in RNAlater at -80 degrees C and the other half sent for histology. TCRbeta-specific cDNA was reverse-transcribed from around 500 ng total RNA using a constant-region primer and ProtoScript II reverse transcriptase. TCRbeta libraries were built with three nested multiplex PCR rounds, a slightly modified ARM-PCR procedure. Each of the first two PCR rounds ran for roughly 9 cycles and used multiplex TRBV1-TRBV30 forward primers together with a Cbeta reverse primer. A final 25-cycle PCR with Deep VentR polymerase added sample barcodes and Illumina adapters. Before sequencing, amplicons of 200-500 bp were gel-purified using a QIAquick gel extraction kit. TCRbeta amplicons were sequenced on an Illumina HiSeq 2500 with 250-bp paired-end reads. In the original analysis: Quality trimming of reads was performed with Trimmomatic v0.33, and paired reads were merged with FLASH v1.2.11 so that full CDR3 sequences could be recovered. V, D and J germline segments were assigned to the rearranged TCRbeta sequences using MiGEC v1.2.1b. Clonotype statistics and Shannon-Wiener diversity indices were computed with VDJtools v1.0.0. To cut down on sampling bias, every analysis after diversity analysis relied on just the 250 most abundant clonotypes from each sample. The public reads were run again by TCRdb, first through fastp at Q25 and then through MiXCR, and only productive beta chains were kept. One record per CDR3 amino acid sequence lists the most common genes and DNA. TCRdb, rather than the study authors, made the V and J calls. The sample table holds more than 30,000 distinct CDR3 sequences, of which roughly 73% were seen once. The top ten hold around 38% of the sample.

Overall results and qualifications from the work: Pairs of tumor regions showed greater repertoire overlap (mean roughly 36%) than tumor-adjacent pairs (around 17%) or tumor-blood pairs (roughly 14%), which is consistent with antigen-driven expansion. Only the TCR beta chain was sequenced, so true repertoire diversity is likely underestimated because unpaired alpha chains were not captured. A significantly larger repertoire fraction was made up by the top 250 clones in tumors than in blood (p = 0.039). Comparison of CD4+ and CD8+ T cell repertoires was precluded by the use of bulk unsorted samples. With just a handful of patients in the study, the authors point out that the findings should be validated in a larger study.

Looking up the germline V gene (reference sequence) yields CDR1 DFQATT and CDR2 SNEGSKA. Taken from cysteine to phenylalanine, the CDR3 has 15 residues. Solely the CDR3 DNA is kept, with 45 bases framed from the first base. The origin of this receptor is a man aged 35-49 years with primary liver carcinoma and hepatitis B virus infection. The rearranged segments are TRBV20-1 and TRBJ1-5; 8 central bases correspond to TRBD1. The sample taken for sequencing was tumor-adjacent normal liver tissue. The CDR3 protein: CTAGEQGDSNQPQHF. The nucleotide sequence reads as follows: TGCACTGCTGGGGAACAGGGGGATAGCAATCAGCCCCAGCATTTT.